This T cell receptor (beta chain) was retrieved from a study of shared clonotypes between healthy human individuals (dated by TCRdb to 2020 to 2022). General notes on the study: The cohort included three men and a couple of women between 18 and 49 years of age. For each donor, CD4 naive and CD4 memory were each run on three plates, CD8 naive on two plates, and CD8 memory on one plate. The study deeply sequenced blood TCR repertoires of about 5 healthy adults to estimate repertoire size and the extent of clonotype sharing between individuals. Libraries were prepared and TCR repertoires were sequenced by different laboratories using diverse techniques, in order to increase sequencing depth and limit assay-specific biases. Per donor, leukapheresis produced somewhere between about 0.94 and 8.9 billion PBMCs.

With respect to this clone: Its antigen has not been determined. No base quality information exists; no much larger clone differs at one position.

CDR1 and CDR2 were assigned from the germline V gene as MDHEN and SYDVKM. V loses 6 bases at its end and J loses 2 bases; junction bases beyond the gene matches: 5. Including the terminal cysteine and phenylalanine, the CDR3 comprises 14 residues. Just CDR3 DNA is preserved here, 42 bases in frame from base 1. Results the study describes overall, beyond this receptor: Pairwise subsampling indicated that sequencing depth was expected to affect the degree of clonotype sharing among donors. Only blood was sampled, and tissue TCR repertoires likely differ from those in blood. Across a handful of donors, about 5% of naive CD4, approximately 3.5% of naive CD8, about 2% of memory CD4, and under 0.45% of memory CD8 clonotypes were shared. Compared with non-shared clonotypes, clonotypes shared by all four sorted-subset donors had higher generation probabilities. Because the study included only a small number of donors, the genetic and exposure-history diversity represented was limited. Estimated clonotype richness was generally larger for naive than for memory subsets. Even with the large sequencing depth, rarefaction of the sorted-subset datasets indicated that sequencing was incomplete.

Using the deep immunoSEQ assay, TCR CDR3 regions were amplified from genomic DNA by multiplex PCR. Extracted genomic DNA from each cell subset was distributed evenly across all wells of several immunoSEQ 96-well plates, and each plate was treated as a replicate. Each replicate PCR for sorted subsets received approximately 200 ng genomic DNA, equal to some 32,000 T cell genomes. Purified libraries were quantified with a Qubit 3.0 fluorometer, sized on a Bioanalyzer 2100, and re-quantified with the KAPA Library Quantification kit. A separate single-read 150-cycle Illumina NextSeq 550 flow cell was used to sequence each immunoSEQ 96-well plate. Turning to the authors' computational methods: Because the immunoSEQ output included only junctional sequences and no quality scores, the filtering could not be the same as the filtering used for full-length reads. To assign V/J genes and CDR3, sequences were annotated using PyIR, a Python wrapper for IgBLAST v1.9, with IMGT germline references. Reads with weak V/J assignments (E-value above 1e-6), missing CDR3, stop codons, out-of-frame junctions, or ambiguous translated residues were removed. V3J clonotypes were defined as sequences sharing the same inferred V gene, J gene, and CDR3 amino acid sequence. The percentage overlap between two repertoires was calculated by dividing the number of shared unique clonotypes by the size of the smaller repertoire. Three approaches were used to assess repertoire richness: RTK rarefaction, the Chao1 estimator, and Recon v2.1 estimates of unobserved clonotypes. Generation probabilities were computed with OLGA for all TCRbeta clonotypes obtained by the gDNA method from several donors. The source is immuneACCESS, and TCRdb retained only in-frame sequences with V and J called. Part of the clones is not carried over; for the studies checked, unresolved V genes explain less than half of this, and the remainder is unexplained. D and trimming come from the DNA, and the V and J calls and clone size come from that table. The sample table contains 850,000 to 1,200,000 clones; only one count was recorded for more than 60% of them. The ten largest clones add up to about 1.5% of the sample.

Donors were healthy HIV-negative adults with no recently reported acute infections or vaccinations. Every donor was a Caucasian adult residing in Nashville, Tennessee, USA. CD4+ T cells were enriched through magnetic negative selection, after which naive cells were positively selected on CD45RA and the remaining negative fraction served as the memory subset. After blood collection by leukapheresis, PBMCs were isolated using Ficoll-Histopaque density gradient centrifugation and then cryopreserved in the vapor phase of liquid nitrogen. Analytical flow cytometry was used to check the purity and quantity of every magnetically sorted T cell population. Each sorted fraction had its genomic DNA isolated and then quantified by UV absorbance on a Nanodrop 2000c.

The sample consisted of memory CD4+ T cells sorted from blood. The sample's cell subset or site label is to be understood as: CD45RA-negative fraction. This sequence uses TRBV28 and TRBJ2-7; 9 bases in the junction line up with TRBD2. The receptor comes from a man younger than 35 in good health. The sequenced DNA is TGTGCCAGCAGAGGACTAGCGAAAACCTACGAGCAGTACTTC. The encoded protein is CASRGLAKTYEQYF.